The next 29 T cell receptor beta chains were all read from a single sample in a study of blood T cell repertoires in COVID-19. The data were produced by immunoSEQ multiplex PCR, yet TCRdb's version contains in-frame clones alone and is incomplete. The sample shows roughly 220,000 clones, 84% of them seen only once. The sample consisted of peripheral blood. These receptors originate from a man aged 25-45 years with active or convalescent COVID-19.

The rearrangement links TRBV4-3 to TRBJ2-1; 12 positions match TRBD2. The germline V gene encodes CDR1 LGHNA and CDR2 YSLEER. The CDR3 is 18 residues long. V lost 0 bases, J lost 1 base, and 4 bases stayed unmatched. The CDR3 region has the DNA TGCGCCAGCAGCCAAGATTGGACTAGCGGGACGTCCTACAATGAGCAGTTCTTC. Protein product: CASSQDWTSGTSYNEQFF.

The CDR3, as DNA: TGTGCCAGCAGTTTACGACAGGGGGGCACCGGGGAGCTGTTTTTT. Its translation: CASSLRQGGTGELFF. The V and J genes are TRBV7-3 and TRBJ2-2; TRBD1 matches 9 bases. Germline CDR1 and CDR2: SGHTA and FQGTGA. The J segment lost 4 bases and the V segment lost 6 bases, leaving 6 bases of the junction unmatched. The CDR3 runs to 15 residues. The variable domain in full, completed from reference TRBV7-3 and TRBJ2-2, reads GAGVSQTPSNKVTEKGKYVELRCDPISGHTALYWYRQSLGQGPEFLIYFQGTGAADDSGLPNDRFFAVRPEGSVSTLKIQRTERGDSAVYLCASSLRQGGTGELFFGEGSRLTVL.

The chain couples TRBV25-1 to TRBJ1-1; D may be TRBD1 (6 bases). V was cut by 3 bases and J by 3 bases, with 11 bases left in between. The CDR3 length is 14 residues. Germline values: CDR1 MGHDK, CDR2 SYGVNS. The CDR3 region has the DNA TGTGCCAGCAGTGATTACAGGGAATACACTGAAGCTTTCTTT. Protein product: CASSDYREYTEAFF.

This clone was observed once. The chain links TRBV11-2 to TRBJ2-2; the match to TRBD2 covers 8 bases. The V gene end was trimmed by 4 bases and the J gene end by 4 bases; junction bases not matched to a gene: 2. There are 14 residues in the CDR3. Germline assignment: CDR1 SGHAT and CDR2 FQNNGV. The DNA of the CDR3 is TGTGCCAGCAGCTCCGGGGGGGGCACCGGGGAGCTGTTTTTT. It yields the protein CASSSGGGTGELFF.

The DNA for the CDR3 is TGTGCCAGCAGTCACTTAGTACAGGGATTTCCTAGATACACTGAAGCTTTCTTT. It encodes CASSHLVQGFPRYTEAFF. The chain links TRBV27 to TRBJ1-1; possibly TRBD1 for D (6 bases). Trimming removed 5 bases from V and 3 bases from J, with 25 bases in between. Germline loops: CDR1 MNHEY, CDR2 SMNVEV (reference sequence). This CDR3 has 18 amino acids.

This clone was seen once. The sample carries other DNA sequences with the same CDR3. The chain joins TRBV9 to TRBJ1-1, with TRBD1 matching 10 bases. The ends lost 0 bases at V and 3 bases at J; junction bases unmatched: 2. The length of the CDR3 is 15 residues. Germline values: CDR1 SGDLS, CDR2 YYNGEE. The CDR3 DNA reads TGTGCCAGCAGCGTAGTAGGACAGGGGGACACTGAAGCTTTCTTT. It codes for CASSVVGQGDTEAFF.

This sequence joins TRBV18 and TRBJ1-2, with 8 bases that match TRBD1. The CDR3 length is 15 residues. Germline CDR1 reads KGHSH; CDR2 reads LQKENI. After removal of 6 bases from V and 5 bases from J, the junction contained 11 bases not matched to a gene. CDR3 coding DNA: TGTGCCAGCTCTCAAACAACAGGGGGAGGTTATGGCTACACCTTC. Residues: CASSQTTGGGYGYTF.

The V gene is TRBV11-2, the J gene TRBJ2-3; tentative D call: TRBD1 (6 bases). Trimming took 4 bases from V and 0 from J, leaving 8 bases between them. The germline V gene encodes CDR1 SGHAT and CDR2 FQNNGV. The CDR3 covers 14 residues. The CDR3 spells CASSSGTSTDTQYF. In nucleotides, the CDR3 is TGTGCCAGCAGCTCGGGGACAAGCACAGATACGCAGTATTTT. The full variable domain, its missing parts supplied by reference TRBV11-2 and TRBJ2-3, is EAGVAQSPRYKIIEKRQSVAFWCNPISGHATLYWYQQILGQGPKLLIQFQNNGVVDDSQLPKDRFSAERLKGVDSTLKIQPAKLEDSAVYLCASSSGTSTDTQYFGPGTRLTVL.

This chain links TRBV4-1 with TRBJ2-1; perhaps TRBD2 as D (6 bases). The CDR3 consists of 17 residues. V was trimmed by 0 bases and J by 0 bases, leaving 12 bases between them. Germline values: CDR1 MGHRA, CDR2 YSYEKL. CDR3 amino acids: CASSQESWTTSYNEQFF. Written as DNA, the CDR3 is TGCGCCAGCAGCCAAGAGTCCTGGACTACCTCCTACAATGAGCAGTTCTTC.

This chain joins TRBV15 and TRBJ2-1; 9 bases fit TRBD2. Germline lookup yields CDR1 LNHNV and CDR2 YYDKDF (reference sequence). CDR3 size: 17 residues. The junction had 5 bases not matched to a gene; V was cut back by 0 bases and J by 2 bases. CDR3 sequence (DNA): TGTGCCACCAGCAGAGATCGCGGGACTAGCCCCTACAATGAGCAGTTCTTC. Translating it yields CATSRDRGTSPYNEQFF. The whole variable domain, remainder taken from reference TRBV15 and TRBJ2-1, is DAMVIQNPRYQVTQFGKPVTLSCSQTLNHNVMYWYQQKSSQAPKLLFHYYDKDFNNEADTPDNFQSRRPNTSFCFLDIRSPGLGDTAMYLCATSRDRGTSPYNEQFFGPGTRLTVL.

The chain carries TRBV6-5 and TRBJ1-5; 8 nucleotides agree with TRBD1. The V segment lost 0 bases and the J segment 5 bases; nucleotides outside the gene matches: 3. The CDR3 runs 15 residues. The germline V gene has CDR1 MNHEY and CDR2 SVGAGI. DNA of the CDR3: TGTGCCAGCAGTTACTCTGGACAGGGCGATCAGCCCCAGCATTTT. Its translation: CASSYSGQGDQPQHF.

DNA for the CDR3: TGTGCCTGGAGTCCGAGCGGGAGGATTCGCTACGAGCAGTACTTC. It translates to CAWSPSGRIRYEQYF. The J gene is TRBJ2-7, the V gene TRBV30; 9 nucleotides match TRBD2. This CDR3 has 15 amino acids. Germline V CDR1 and CDR2: GTSNPN, SVGIG (reference sequence). V trimming: 2 bases; J trimming: 3 bases; junction bases outside the gene matches: 8.

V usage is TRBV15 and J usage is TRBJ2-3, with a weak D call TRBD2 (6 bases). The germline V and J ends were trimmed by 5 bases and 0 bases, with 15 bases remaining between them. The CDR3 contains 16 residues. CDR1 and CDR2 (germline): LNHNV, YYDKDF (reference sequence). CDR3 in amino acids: CATSPGGLGSTDTQYF. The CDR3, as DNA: TGTGCCACCAGCCCCGGGGGATTGGGCAGCACAGATACGCAGTATTTT.

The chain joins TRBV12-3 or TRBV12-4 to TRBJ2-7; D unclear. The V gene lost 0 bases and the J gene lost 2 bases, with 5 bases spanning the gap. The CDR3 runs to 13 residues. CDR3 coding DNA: TGTGCCAGCAGTTTAGCGGTAGCCTACGAGCAGTACTTC. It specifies CASSLAVAYEQYF.

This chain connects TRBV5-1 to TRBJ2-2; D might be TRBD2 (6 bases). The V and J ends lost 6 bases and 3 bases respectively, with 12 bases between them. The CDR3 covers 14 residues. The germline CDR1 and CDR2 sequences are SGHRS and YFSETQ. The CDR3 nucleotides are TGCGCCAGCACGTGGGGAGGCGACACCGGGGAGCTGTTTTTT. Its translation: CASTWGGDTGELFF.

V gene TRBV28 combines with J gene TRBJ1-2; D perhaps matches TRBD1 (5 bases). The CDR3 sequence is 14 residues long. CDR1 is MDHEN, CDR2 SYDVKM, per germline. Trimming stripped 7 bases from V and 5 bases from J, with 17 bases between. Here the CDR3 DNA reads TGTGCCAGCATCCGACCTGACAGCTTATATGGCTACACCTTC. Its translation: CASIRPDSLYGYTF.

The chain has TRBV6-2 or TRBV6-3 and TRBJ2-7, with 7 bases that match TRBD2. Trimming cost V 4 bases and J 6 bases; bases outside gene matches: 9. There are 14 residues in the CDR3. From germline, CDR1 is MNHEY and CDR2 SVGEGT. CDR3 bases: TGTGCCAGCAGTTGGAAAGCGGGAACGGGCGAGCAGTACTTC. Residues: CASSWKAGTGEQYF.

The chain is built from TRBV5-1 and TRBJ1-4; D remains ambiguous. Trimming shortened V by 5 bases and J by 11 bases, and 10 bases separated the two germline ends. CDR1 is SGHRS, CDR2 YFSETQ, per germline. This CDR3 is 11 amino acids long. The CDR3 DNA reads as TGCGCCAGCAGTTCACGCGGGAAACTGTTTTTT. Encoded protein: CASSSRGKLFF.

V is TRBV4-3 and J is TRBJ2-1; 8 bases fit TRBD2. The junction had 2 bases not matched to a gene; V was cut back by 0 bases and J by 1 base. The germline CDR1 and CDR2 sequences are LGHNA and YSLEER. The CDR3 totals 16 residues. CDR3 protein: CASSQDTGGSYNEQFF. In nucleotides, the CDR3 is TGCGCCAGCAGCCAAGATACGGGGGGGTCCTACAATGAGCAGTTCTTC.

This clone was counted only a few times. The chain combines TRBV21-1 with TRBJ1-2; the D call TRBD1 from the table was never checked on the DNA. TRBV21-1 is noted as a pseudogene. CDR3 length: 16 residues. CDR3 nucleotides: TGTGCCAGCAGCAAAGCTCCAGGGGGCGGTGACTATGGCTACACCTTC. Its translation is CASSKAPGGGDYGYTF.

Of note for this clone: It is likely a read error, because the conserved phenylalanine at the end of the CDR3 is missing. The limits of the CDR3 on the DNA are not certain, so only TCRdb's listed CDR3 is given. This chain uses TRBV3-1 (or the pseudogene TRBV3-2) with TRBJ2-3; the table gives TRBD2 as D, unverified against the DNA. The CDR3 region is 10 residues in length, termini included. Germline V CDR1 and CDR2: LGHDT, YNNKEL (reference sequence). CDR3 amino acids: CASSPFGTPP.

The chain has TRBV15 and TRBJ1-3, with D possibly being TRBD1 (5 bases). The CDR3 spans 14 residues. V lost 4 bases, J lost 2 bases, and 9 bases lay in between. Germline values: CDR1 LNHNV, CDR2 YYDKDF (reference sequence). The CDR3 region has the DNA TGTGCCACCAGCACTGGGGGGACTGGAAACACCATATATTTT. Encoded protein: CATSTGGTGNTIYF. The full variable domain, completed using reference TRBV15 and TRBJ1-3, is DAMVIQNPRYQVTQFGKPVTLSCSQTLNHNVMYWYQQKSSQAPKLLFHYYDKDFNNEADTPDNFQSRRPNTSFCFLDIRSPGLGDTAMYLCATSTGGTGNTIYFGEGSWLTVV.

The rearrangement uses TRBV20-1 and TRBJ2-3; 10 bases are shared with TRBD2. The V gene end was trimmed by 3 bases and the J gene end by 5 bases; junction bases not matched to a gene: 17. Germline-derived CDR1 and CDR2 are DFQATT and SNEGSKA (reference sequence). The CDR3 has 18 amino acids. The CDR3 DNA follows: TGCAGTGCTAGTGATCGGGCAGGGCTAGCGGGGGTTCTAGATACGCAGTATTTT. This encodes CSASDRAGLAGVLDTQYF.

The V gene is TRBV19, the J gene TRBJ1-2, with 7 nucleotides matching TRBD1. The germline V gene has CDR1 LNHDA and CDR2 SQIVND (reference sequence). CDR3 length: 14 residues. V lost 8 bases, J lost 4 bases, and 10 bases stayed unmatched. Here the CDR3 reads CASSVGTATYGYTF. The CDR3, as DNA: TGTGCCAGTTCGGTGGGGACAGCGACCTATGGCTACACCTTC.

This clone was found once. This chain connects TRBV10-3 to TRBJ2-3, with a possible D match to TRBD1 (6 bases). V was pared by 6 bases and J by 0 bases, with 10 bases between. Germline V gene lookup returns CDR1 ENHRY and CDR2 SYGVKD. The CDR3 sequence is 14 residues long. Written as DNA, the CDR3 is TGTGCCATCAGAGAGGGACACAGCACAGATACGCAGTATTTT. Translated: CAIREGHSTDTQYF.

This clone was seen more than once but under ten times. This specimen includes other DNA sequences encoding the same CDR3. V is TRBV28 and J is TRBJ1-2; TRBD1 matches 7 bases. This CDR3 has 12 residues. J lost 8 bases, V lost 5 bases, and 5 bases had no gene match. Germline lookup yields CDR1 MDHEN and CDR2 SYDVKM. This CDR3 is CASSDRVKGYTF. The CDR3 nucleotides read TGTGCCAGCAGTGACAGGGTAAAAGGCTACACCTTC.

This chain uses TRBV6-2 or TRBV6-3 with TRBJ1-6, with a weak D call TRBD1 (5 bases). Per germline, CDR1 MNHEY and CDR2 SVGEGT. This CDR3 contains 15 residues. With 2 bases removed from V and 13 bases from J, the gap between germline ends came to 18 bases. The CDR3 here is CASSYPTGPKGPLHF. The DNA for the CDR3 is TGTGCCAGCAGTTACCCAACAGGCCCCAAAGGCCCCCTCCACTTT.

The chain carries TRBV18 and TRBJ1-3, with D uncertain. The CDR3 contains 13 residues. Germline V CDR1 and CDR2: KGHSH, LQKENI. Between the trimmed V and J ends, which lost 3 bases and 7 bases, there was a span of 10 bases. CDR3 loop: CASSPTAGNTIYF. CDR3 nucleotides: TGTGCCAGCTCACCGACGGCGGGTAACACCATATATTTT. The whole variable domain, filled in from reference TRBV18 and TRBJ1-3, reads NAGVMQNPRHLVRRRGQEARLRCSPMKGHSHVYWYRQLPEEGLKFMVYLQKENIIDESGMPKERFSAEFPKEGPSILRIQQVVRGDSAAYFCASSPTAGNTIYFGEGSWLTVV.

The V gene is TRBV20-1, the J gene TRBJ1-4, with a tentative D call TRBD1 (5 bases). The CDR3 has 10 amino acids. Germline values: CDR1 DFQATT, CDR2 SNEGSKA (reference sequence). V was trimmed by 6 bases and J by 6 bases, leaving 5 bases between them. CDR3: CSARDEKLFF. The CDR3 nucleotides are TGCAGTGCCAGGGATGAAAAACTGTTTTTT.